These 27 T cell receptor beta chains came from one sample sequenced in a study. TCRdb processed the 5' RACE reads anew with MiXCR; each CDR3 protein has one entry. The data contain around 55,000 distinct CDR3 sequences, under 25% of them singletons. The sorted Tregs were CD4+CD25+CD127-/low cells. Sequencing was performed on tumor-infiltrating Tregs sorted from the breast tumor. All receptors come from a female donor with breast cancer.

This clonotype was observed a handful of times. A read error may be the cause here, since a much bigger clone is one base away. The chain joins TRBV29-1 to TRBJ2-1; 9 bases fit TRBD1. Germline loops: CDR1 SQVTM, CDR2 ANQGSEA. This CDR3 contains 14 residues. The J segment lost 7 bases and the V segment lost 4 bases, leaving 8 bases of the junction unmatched. The CDR3 protein is CSVGTGQGKNEQFF. The CDR3 bases are TGCAGCGTTGGCACCGGACAGGGGAAGAATGAGCAGTTCTTC.

This clonotype has only a few counts. A much larger clone lies a single base off, so this may be a read error. It is likely a read error, because the conserved phenylalanine at the end of the CDR3 is missing. The chain uses TRBV7-2 and TRBJ1-5; the D is unclear. Germline loops: CDR1 SGHTA, CDR2 FQGNSA. CDR3 length: 17 amino acids. Between the trimmed V and J ends, which lost 1 base and 0 bases, there was a span of 13 bases. CDR3 sequence reads: CASSLGRTYDSNQPQHY. CDR3 nucleotide sequence: TGTGCCAGCAGCTTAGGGCGGACGTACGATAGCAATCAGCCCCAGCATTAT.

This sequence joins TRBV7-9 and TRBJ1-1; D is undetermined. V lost 8 bases, J lost 2 bases, and 12 bases lay in between. The germline V gene encodes CDR1 SEHNR and CDR2 FQNEAQ (reference sequence). The CDR3 runs 13 residues. CDR3 nucleotides: TGTGCCAGCCTTCCAGTGGGAAACACTGAAGCTTTCTTT. Translation gives CASLPVGNTEAFF.

The CDR3 nucleotides are TGCGCCAGCAGCCAAAGGACACTCGCTGGAAACACCATATATTTT. As protein: CASSQRTLAGNTIYF. This chain connects TRBV4-1 to TRBJ1-3, with D possibly matching TRBD1 (5 bases). This CDR3 spans 15 amino acids. V lost 2 bases to trimming and J lost 2 bases, with 10 bases between them. Germline CDR1 MGHRA, CDR2 YSYEKL.

This clonotype was observed many times. This rearrangement joins TRBV7-9 to TRBJ2-3; the D gene is possibly TRBD1 (6 bases). Germline V gene lookup returns CDR1 SEHNR and CDR2 FQNEAQ (reference sequence). V was cut by 0 bases and J by 1 base, with 8 bases left in between. The length of the CDR3 is 15 residues. CDR3 amino acids: CASSLAWGRTDTQYF. The CDR3 DNA sequence: TGTGCCAGCAGCTTAGCTTGGGGGCGCACAGATACGCAGTATTTT.

This clonotype was found a few times. V usage is TRBV12-2 and J usage is TRBJ2-7. TRBV12-2 corresponds to a pseudogene. The CDR3 has 16 amino acids. As DNA, the CDR3 is TGTGCAAGTCGCTTAGGGTTAGGTGGGTACTCCTACGAGCAGTACTTC. Translation: CASRLGLGGYSYEQYF.

This clonotype was counted at least ten times. J is TRBJ1-2 and V is TRBV10-3; D not resolved. The CDR3 has 12 amino acids. The V gene lost 0 bases and the J gene lost 7 bases, with 6 bases spanning the gap. In germline, CDR1 is ENHRY, CDR2 SYGVKD. CDR3 coding DNA: TGTGCCATCAGTGAGTCTTCGACTGGCTACACCTTC. This encodes CAISESSTGYTF.

On this clonotype itself: One end of the junction does not line up with germline, which may come from a read error. The J gene is TRBJ2-3, the V gene TRBV7-7; no clear D. Germline V gene data show CDR1 as SSHAT and CDR2 as FNYEAQ (reference sequence). The length of the CDR3 is 15 residues. CDR3 nucleotides: TGTGCTAGCAGCCCCACAGACCTAAGCACAGATACGCAGTATTTT. This sequence encodes CASSPTDLSTDTQYF. The entire variable domain, with the rest obtained from reference TRBV7-7 and TRBJ2-3, is as follows: GAGVSQSPRYKVTKRGQDVTLRCDPISSHATLYWYQQALGQGPEFLTYFNYEAQPDKSGLPSDRFSAERPEGSISTLTIQRTEQRDSAMYRCASSPTDLSTDTQYFGPGTRLTVL.

This clonotype showed up just a few times. The V call is TRBV12-3 or TRBV12-4, the J call TRBJ2-1, with TRBD2 matching over 13 bases. The CDR3 runs 15 residues. The trim removed 5 bases at V and 10 bases at J, leaving 8 bases unmatched. Here the CDR3 reads CASSGGLAGTREQFF. CDR3 nucleotide sequence: TGTGCCAGCAGTGGGGGACTAGCGGGAACTCGAGAGCAGTTCTTC.

This clonotype was seen repeatedly, ten times or more. This chain links TRBV5-1 with TRBJ2-5, with D perhaps matching TRBD1 or TRBD2 (5 bases each). The V gene's germline CDR1 is SGHRS and CDR2 YFSETQ. The V and J ends lost 4 bases and 5 bases respectively, with 12 bases between them. This CDR3 has 13 amino acids. In nucleotides, the CDR3 is TGCGCCAGCAGCCTTGTTGAGGGGGAGACCCAGTACTTC. Its translation is CASSLVEGETQYF.

The CDR3 spells CASSQGGRRSMNTEAFF. The CDR3 nucleotides are TGTGCCAGCAGCCAGGGGGGCCGCCGATCCATGAACACTGAAGCTTTCTTT. The V and J genes are TRBV21-1 and TRBJ1-1; the D segment call TRBD1 is taken from the table without a DNA check. TRBV21-1 is a documented pseudogene. The CDR3 totals 17 residues.

Regarding this clonotype: One base away lies a much larger clone, so this may be a sequencing read error. The rearrangement links TRBV7-6 to TRBJ2-2; 12 bases line up with TRBD1. From germline, CDR1 is SGHVS and CDR2 FNYEAQ. The CDR3 extends over 18 amino acids. V was clipped by 5 bases and J by 9 bases; unmatched bases: 16. This CDR3 reads CASSPKGQGARETRELFF. CDR3 sequence (DNA): TGTGCCAGCAGCCCCAAGGGACAGGGGGCGAGGGAAACCAGGGAGCTGTTTTTT.

This clonotype was recorded many times. CDR3 loop: CASTRGGSNNEQFF. The CDR3 nucleotides read TGCGCCAGCACCCGCGGGGGGTCAAACAATGAGCAGTTCTTC. The V gene is TRBV5-1, the J gene TRBJ2-1; 8 positions match TRBD2. CDR3 length: 14 amino acids. After removal of 6 bases from V and 5 bases from J, the junction contained 7 bases not matched to a gene. From germline, CDR1 is SGHRS and CDR2 YFSETQ.

This clonotype was detected many times. The gene calls are TRBV7-2 and TRBJ2-1, with D perhaps matching TRBD2 (5 bases). Trimming pared 7 bases from V and 4 bases from J, leaving 14 bases between. Germline loops: CDR1 SGHTA, CDR2 FQGNSA. The CDR3 loop spans 14 amino acids. This CDR3 reads CASKSGAAYNEQFF. The CDR3 DNA reads TGTGCCAGCAAATCCGGAGCGGCTTACAATGAGCAGTTCTTC. The complete variable domain, with remaining parts taken from reference TRBV7-2 and TRBJ2-1, reads GAGVSQSPSNKVTEKGKDVELRCDPISGHTALYWYRQSLGQGLEFLIYFQGNSAPDKSGLPSDRFSAERTGGSVSTLTIQRTQQEDSAVYLCASKSGAAYNEQFFGPGTRLTVL.

This clonotype was observed at least ten times. The chain is built from TRBV5-1 and TRBJ2-1; 7 nucleotides line up with TRBD2. V gave up 4 bases and J gave up 6 bases; unmatched junction bases: 13. From germline, CDR1 is SGHRS and CDR2 YFSETQ. CDR3 length: 16 residues. Here the CDR3 DNA reads TGCGCCAGCAGCAACGCTGGGCTAGCGGAAACCAATGAGCAGTTCTTC. Translation: CASSNAGLAETNEQFF.

The chain employs TRBV27 and TRBJ2-4, with 8 positions matching TRBD2. The CDR3 sequence is 14 residues long. The junction had 6 bases not matched to a gene; V was cut back by 5 bases and J by 6 bases. CDR1 and CDR2 (germline): MNHEY, SMNVEV (reference sequence). DNA for the CDR3: TGTGCCAGCAGTATAGACAGCGGGAGAAACATTCAGTACTTC. Its protein is CASSIDSGRNIQYF.

This clonotype has ten or more counts. This chain links TRBV7-8 with TRBJ1-1; D is ambiguous. V lost 5 bases to trimming and J lost 0 bases, with 10 bases between them. The CDR3 is made up of 14 amino acids. The germline gives CDR1 SGHVS, CDR2 FQNEAQ. The CDR3: CASSPNHLNTEAFF. The CDR3 DNA follows: TGTGCCAGCAGCCCCAATCACCTGAACACTGAAGCTTTCTTT.

This clonotype was picked up a small number of times. V usage is TRBV9 and J usage is TRBJ2-7, with 8 bases aligning to TRBD2. The CDR3 length is 15 residues. The J segment lost 2 bases and the V segment lost 0 bases, leaving 4 bases of the junction unmatched. Germline V CDR1 and CDR2: SGDLS, YYNGEE. In DNA form, the CDR3 reads TGTGCCAGCAGCGTAGATAGCGGGGTTACCTACGAGCAGTACTTC. It translates to CASSVDSGVTYEQYF.

This clonotype showed up just a few times. In nucleotides, the CDR3 is TGTGCCAGCAGCCAAGTGGGAGGCTCCGGCGAGCAGTACTTC. It specifies CASSQVGGSGEQYF. The chain links TRBV14 to TRBJ2-7, with D perhaps TRBD2 (6 bases). Trimming left V 1 base short and J 6 bases short, with 13 bases between. The CDR3 consists of 14 residues. Germline CDR1 reads SGHDN; CDR2 reads FVKESK.

This clonotype showed up many times. CDR3 coding DNA: TGTGCCAGCAGCCTGGACGCGGGGGGCACTTTTACTGGGGCCAACGTCCTGACTTTC. The encoded protein is CASSLDAGGTFTGANVLTF. The rearrangement joins TRBV4-2 to TRBJ2-6; 8 bases line up with TRBD2. Losses at the gene ends were 4 bases for V and 2 bases for J; bases not matched to a gene: 13. The CDR3 contains 19 residues. CDR1 and CDR2 from the germline V gene are LGHNA and YNFKEQ.

This clonotype ranks as medium-sized. The chain carries TRBV4-2 and TRBJ2-3; 7 bases align to TRBD2. Germline-derived CDR1 and CDR2 are LGHNA and YNFKEQ. The CDR3 contains 14 residues. With 6 bases clipped from V and 7 bases from J, the junction kept 10 bases outside the gene matches. CDR3 sequence: CASRSGLSSNTQYF. CDR3 nucleotides: TGTGCCAGCAGATCGGGACTAAGTTCAAATACGCAGTATTTT.

The CDR3 sequence is CSAPRASGGAEYEQYF. The CDR3 DNA follows: TGCAGTGCCCCTAGGGCTAGCGGGGGGGCAGAGTACGAGCAGTACTTC. The gene calls are TRBV20-1 and TRBJ2-7, with 12 bases lining up with TRBD2. The length of the CDR3 is 16 residues. Germline assignment: CDR1 DFQATT and CDR2 SNEGSKA (reference sequence). With V trimmed by 6 bases and J by 4 bases, 13 bases remained unmatched.

The chain employs TRBV4-2 and TRBJ2-1; perhaps TRBD2 as D (5 bases). This CDR3 has 17 amino acids. The V and J ends lost 0 bases and 4 bases respectively, with 16 bases between them. The V gene's germline CDR1 is LGHNA and CDR2 YNFKEQ. CDR3 in amino acids: CASSQDVATALYNEQFF. The CDR3 coding sequence is TGTGCCAGCAGCCAAGATGTAGCGACCGCCCTATACAATGAGCAGTTCTTC.

This clonotype came up many times. The V gene is TRBV5-1, the J gene TRBJ2-1; TRBD1 agrees at 8 bases. Germline trimming cut 0 bases from V and 9 bases from J; bases unmatched to any gene: 5. The CDR3 sequence is 14 residues long. Germline V gives CDR1 SGHRS, CDR2 YFSETQ. The CDR3, as DNA: TGCGCCAGCAGCTTGGAGGCAGGGGGCGGTGAGCAGTTCTTC. Translated: CASSLEAGGGEQFF.

This clonotype has just a few counts. The chain recombines TRBV7-8 with TRBJ2-7, with a weak D call TRBD1 (5 bases). The germline V gene encodes CDR1 SGHVS and CDR2 FQNEAQ. V dropped 0 bases and J dropped 7 bases, with 13 bases sitting between them. The CDR3 runs to 14 residues. The chain's CDR3 is CASSLAGRVWEQYF. For the CDR3, the DNA is TGTGCCAGCAGCTTAGCGGGCAGGGTATGGGAGCAGTACTTC.

This clonotype occurred many times. The chain joins TRBV12-3 or TRBV12-4 to TRBJ2-3; D is uncertain. This CDR3 has 14 residues. Trimming removed 1 base at V and 1 base at J, with 6 bases between. The CDR3 coding sequence is TGTGCCAGCAGTTTAGACACAGGCACAGATACGCAGTATTTT. Protein: CASSLDTGTDTQYF.

In its sample, this clonotype was seen a few times. This rearrangement joins TRBV20-1 to TRBJ1-1; 7 positions agree with TRBD1. The germline gives CDR1 DFQATT, CDR2 SNEGSKA (reference sequence). The ends lost 3 bases at V and 1 base at J; junction bases unmatched: 8. The CDR3 loop spans 15 amino acids. This chain's CDR3 is CSASYSGGRNTEAFF. The DNA of the CDR3 is TGCAGTGCTAGTTACTCAGGGGGGAGGAACACTGAAGCTTTCTTT.